These 19 T cell receptor beta chains were sequenced from one sample in a study of OX40 agonist ivuxolimab in advanced cancers. Receptor amplification or capture employed the immunoSEQ multiplex PCR assay. Held by TCRdb, this immuneACCESS table contains in-frame sequences only and omits some clones. Under half of the omission traces to an unresolved V gene where checked; the cause of the rest is unknown. For this sample there are about 26,000 clones; 76% appear just once. In total, the top ten clones hold approximately 15% of the sample. This specimen was CD4+ or CD8+ T cells sorted from blood, taken in a trial of the OX40 agonist ivuxolimab. Receptors were obtained from an adult with an advanced solid tumor such as melanoma, head and neck, liver or kidney cancer.

Comment on this clone: Compared with germline, one end of the junction differs, possibly owing to a read error. The chain uses TRBV5-5 and TRBJ1-6, with 7 bases identical to TRBD1. The CDR3 spans 17 residues. Germline V gives CDR1 SGHKS, CDR2 YYEKEE (reference sequence). The CDR3 sequence: CASSQRAKGQNNSPLHF. The CDR3 DNA reads TGCGCCAGCAGCCAAAGAGCCAAGGGACAGAATAATTCACCCCTCCACTTT.

Only one count was recorded for this clone. The J gene is TRBJ2-5, the V gene TRBV10-3; 10 bases map to TRBD1. Germline lookup yields CDR1 ENHRY and CDR2 SYGVKD. The junction had 4 bases not matched to a gene; V was cut back by 10 bases and J by 2 bases. The CDR3 totals 13 residues. CDR3 loop: CATQDRGQETQYF. In DNA form, the CDR3 reads TGTGCCACACAGGACAGGGGGCAAGAGACCCAGTACTTC.

The V gene is TRBV7-3, the J gene TRBJ2-2; D ambiguous. The CDR3 has 14 amino acids. V was trimmed by 8 bases and J by 5 bases, leaving 15 bases between them. CDR1 SGHTA and CDR2 FQGTGA come from the germline V gene. The CDR3 DNA is TGTGCCAGCGGGTCCAGGAGTGCTACCGGGGAGCTGTTTTTT. Its protein is CASGSRSATGELFF.

The chain uses TRBV7-9 and TRBJ1-5; 9 bases match TRBD1. The CDR3 runs to 13 residues. The junction had 2 bases not matched to a gene; V was cut back by 5 bases and J by 6 bases. From germline, CDR1 is SEHNR and CDR2 FQNEAQ (reference sequence). In DNA, the CDR3 is TGTGCCAGCAGCGTGGGACAGGGTCAGCCCCAGCATTTT. Protein: CASSVGQGQPQHF.

The chain has TRBV4-2 and TRBJ1-5; 12 nucleotides agree with TRBD1. The junction had 2 bases not matched to a gene; V was cut back by 4 bases and J by 1 base. This CDR3 has 16 residues. CDR1 LGHNA and CDR2 YNFKEQ come from the germline V gene. CDR3 nucleotide sequence: TGTGCCAGCAGCCCGGGACAGGGGGCAAGCAATCAGCCCCAGCATTTT. This encodes CASSPGQGASNQPQHF.

The V and J genes are TRBV19 and TRBJ1-6; TRBD1 is a possible D gene (5 bases). Germline-derived CDR1 and CDR2 are LNHDA and SQIVND (reference sequence). The CDR3 runs to 15 residues. Trimming removed 5 bases from V and 6 bases from J, with 14 bases in between. The CDR3 DNA reads as TGTGCCAGTAGTCCCGTGGGGGGGGGTAATTCACCCCTCCACTTT. Translation: CASSPVGGGNSPLHF. Filled out from reference TRBV19 and TRBJ1-6, the complete variable domain reads DGGITQSPKYLFRKEGQNVTLSCEQNLNHDAMYWYRQDPGQGLRLIYYSQIVNDFQKGDIAEGYSVSREKKESFPLTVTSAQKNPTAFYLCASSPVGGGNSPLHFGNGTRLTVT.

The chain has TRBV11-3 and TRBJ2-5; the match to TRBD2 covers 11 bases. With 5 bases clipped from V and 1 base from J, the junction kept 9 bases outside the gene matches. The CDR3 has 17 residues. Germline V gene sequence: CDR1 SGHNT, CDR2 YENEEA. The CDR3 spells CASSTRGLAGGQETQYF. CDR3 DNA sequence: TGTGCCAGCAGCACCCGAGGACTAGCGGGCGGCCAAGAGACCCAGTACTTC.

This rearrangement joins TRBV5-1 to TRBJ2-7, with TRBD1 identical over 7 bases. The junction had 4 bases not matched to a gene; V was cut back by 4 bases and J by 0 bases. The length of the CDR3 is 14 residues. Germline CDR1 and CDR2: SGHRS and YFSETQ. The CDR3 DNA sequence: TGCGCCAGCAGCCCCAGACAGGGCTCCTACGAGCAGTACTTC. This encodes CASSPRQGSYEQYF.

The CDR3 is CAGTTGNNSPLHF. CDR3 coding DNA: TGTGCCGGGACGACAGGGAATAATTCACCCCTCCACTTT. This rearrangement joins TRBV4-2 to TRBJ1-6, with 7 bases identical to TRBD1. Germline V gene sequence: CDR1 LGHNA, CDR2 YNFKEQ. J lost 5 bases, V lost 11 bases, and 6 bases had no gene match. CDR3 length equals 13 residues.

The rearrangement joins TRBV6-1 to TRBJ2-5; a weak D match, TRBD1 (6 bases). The germline V gene has CDR1 MNHNS and CDR2 SASEGT. The CDR3 runs 15 residues. V was clipped by 6 bases and J by 5 bases, with 19 bases between them. The CDR3 region is CASRSAQGSPETQYF. In nucleotides, the CDR3 is TGTGCCAGCAGGTCCGCCCAGGGGTCTCCGGAGACCCAGTACTTC.

The genes are TRBV4-3 and TRBJ2-1, with a possible D match to TRBD2 (6 bases). V shed 11 bases and J shed 1 base, with 18 bases lying between them. Germline CDR1 is LGHNA and CDR2 is YSLEER. The CDR3 is made up of 15 amino acids. The CDR3 region is CAGGPGGGSYNEQFF. DNA for the CDR3: TGCGCCGGAGGGCCGGGTGGGGGATCCTACAATGAGCAGTTCTTC.

J is TRBJ1-5 and V is TRBV5-1; D is perhaps TRBD1 (5 bases). The CDR3 extends over 15 amino acids. Trimming cost V 1 base and J 3 bases, with 11 bases left between them. Germline V gene sequence: CDR1 SGHRS, CDR2 YFSETQ. The CDR3 nucleotides are TGCGCCAGCAGCTTGCAGGGAGGGGACAATCAGCCCCAGCATTTT. Its protein product is CASSLQGGDNQPQHF. The complete variable domain, with remaining parts taken from reference TRBV5-1 and TRBJ1-5, reads KAGVTQTPRYLIKTRGQQVTLSCSPISGHRSVSWYQQTPGQGLQFLFEYFSETQRNKGNFPGRFSGRQFSNSRSEMNVSTLELGDSALYLCASSLQGGDNQPQHFGDGTRLSIL.

The chain is built from TRBV9 and TRBJ2-1; D not certain. CDR1 SGDLS and CDR2 YYNGEE come from the germline V gene. The CDR3 runs 16 residues. Between the trimmed V and J ends, which lost 0 bases and 0 bases, there was a span of 10 bases. As DNA, the CDR3 is TGTGCCAGCAGCGTAGATGAAGCTAACTCCTACAATGAGCAGTTCTTC. Protein product: CASSVDEANSYNEQFF. Combining the CDR3 with reference TRBV9 and TRBJ2-1 gives the whole variable domain DSGVTQTPKHLITATGQRVTLRCSPRSGDLSVYWYQQSLDQGLQFLIQYYNGEERAKGNILERFSAQQFPDLHSELNLSSLELGDSALYFCASSVDEANSYNEQFFGPGTRLTVL.

V usage is TRBV6-1 and J usage is TRBJ1-3, with a weak D call TRBD1 (5 bases). Germline V gene data show CDR1 as MNHNS and CDR2 as SASEGT. CDR3 size: 16 residues. Between the trimmed V and J ends, which lost 4 bases and 0 bases, there was a span of 13 bases. The CDR3 loop is CASSGGRGASGNTIYF. Here the CDR3 DNA reads TGTGCCAGCAGTGGGGGCCGCGGGGCCTCTGGAAACACCATATATTTT.

This clone was observed a single time. The chain combines TRBV15 with TRBJ2-2; D might be TRBD1 or TRBD2, each matching 6 bases. Looked up from germline, CDR1 is LNHNV and CDR2 is YYDKDF (reference sequence). Deletions cut 0 bases from V and 4 bases from J, with 12 bases between. The CDR3 contains 16 residues. CDR3 nucleotide sequence: TGTGCCACCAGCAGAGATTGGGGGCGGGGCACCGGGGAGCTGTTTTTT. Its protein product is CATSRDWGRGTGELFF.

This clone qualifies as medium-sized. The chain carries TRBV7-2 and TRBJ1-2, with 7 bases identical to TRBD1. Germline loops: CDR1 SGHTA, CDR2 FQGNSA. V lost 5 bases and J lost 5; bases outside the gene matches: 11. The CDR3 totals 15 residues. In DNA, the CDR3 is TGTGCCAGCAGCACCGAACAGGGGTCGGGGTATGGCTACACCTTC. Protein: CASSTEQGSGYGYTF.

The chain recombines TRBV5-5 with TRBJ1-3; the D gene is possibly TRBD1 (5 bases). The ends were cut back, 4 bases at V and 2 bases at J, with 16 bases in the middle. This CDR3 spans 16 amino acids. CDR1 and CDR2 (germline): SGHKS, YYEKEE (reference sequence). CDR3 nucleotide sequence: TGTGCCAGCAGCCCCCCCGGGGGGAGGGCTGGAAACACCATATATTTT. Translating it yields CASSPPGGRAGNTIYF.

The genes are TRBV12-1 and TRBJ2-5. TRBV12-1 is designated a pseudogene. The CDR3 is made up of 12 amino acids. CDR3 sequence (DNA): TGTGCCAGCAGCTGGGTTCAAGAGACCCAGTACTTC. Its protein product is CASSWVQETQYF.

The chain is built from TRBV7-2 and TRBJ1-2, with 9 bases fitting TRBD1. The germline CDR1 and CDR2 sequences are SGHTA and FQGNSA. The CDR3 sequence is 18 residues long. The V segment lost 4 bases and the J segment 0 bases; nucleotides outside the gene matches: 12. The CDR3 DNA is TGTGCCAGCAGCTCAGAACTGACAGGGGGGGTAGCTAACTATGGCTACACCTTC. Translation gives CASSSELTGGVANYGYTF.